The rows below give T cell receptor beta chains drawn from one sample of a study of cytomegalovirus exposure and HLA in healthy donors. Produced via immunoSEQ multiplex PCR; TCRdb's table is partial and in-frame only. The sample consists of about 140,000 clones, about three quarters of them appearing once. The sequenced material came from PBMCs. These receptors originate from a man aged 35 to 55 in good health and CMV-seronegative. Both conserved end residues are part of each CDR3. The order of the fields is V gene, D gene, J gene, clone size, CDR3 protein, CDR3 DNA. A D gene is named only where the DNA matches it firmly. A row's size may be missing; if present it is once, few, many or a size class.

V gene: TRBV4-1
D gene: -
J gene: TRBJ2-3
clone size: few
CDR3 protein: CASSQVGGGGRDTQYF
CDR3 DNA: TGCGCCAGCAGCCAAGTCGGTGGAGGGGGCAGAGATACGCAGTATTTT

V gene: TRBV4-2
D gene: TRBD2
J gene: TRBJ2-5
clone size: -
CDR3 protein: CASSLGTSGSKETQYF
CDR3 DNA: TGTGCCAGCAGCCTCGGGACTAGCGGGAGTAAAGAGACCCAGTACTTC

V gene: TRBV6-5
D gene: -
J gene: TRBJ1-2
clone size: -
CDR3 protein: CASGLYGYTF
CDR3 DNA: TGTGCCAGCGGCCTTTATGGCTACACCTTC

V gene: TRBV19
D gene: -
J gene: TRBJ1-6
clone size: -
CDR3 protein: CASSFTTEAISPLHF
CDR3 DNA: TGTGCCAGTAGTTTTACGACAGAGGCTATTTCACCCCTCCACTTT

V gene: TRBV27
D gene: -
J gene: TRBJ2-5
clone size: -
CDR3 protein: CASSFLGASVRGTETQYF
CDR3 DNA: TGTGCCAGCAGTTTTCTAGGGGCTAGCGTTAGAGGGACAGAGACCCAGTACTTC

V gene: TRBV27
D gene: TRBD1
J gene: TRBJ2-7
clone size: once
CDR3 protein: CASSGSDRQSKSYEQYF
CDR3 DNA: TGTGCCAGCAGTGGATCGGACAGGCAGAGCAAATCCTACGAGCAGTACTTC

V gene: TRBV7-9
D gene: TRBD1
J gene: TRBJ2-3
clone size: -
CDR3 protein: CASSPQTGMGTDTQYF
CDR3 DNA: TGTGCCAGCAGCCCACAGACAGGGATGGGCACAGATACGCAGTATTTT

V gene: TRBV5-1
D gene: -
J gene: TRBJ2-3
clone size: few
CDR3 protein: CASSRSGTDTQYF
CDR3 DNA: TGCGCCAGCAGCCGGAGCGGAACAGATACGCAGTATTTT

V gene: TRBV27
D gene: TRBD2
J gene: TRBJ2-1
clone size: -
CDR3 protein: CASSPVLAGGPNEQFF
CDR3 DNA: TGTGCCAGCAGTCCCGTACTAGCGGGGGGCCCCAATGAGCAGTTCTTC

V gene: TRBV19
D gene: -
J gene: TRBJ2-3
clone size: -
CDR3 protein: CASSMASTDTQYF
CDR3 DNA: TGTGCCAGTAGTATGGCAAGCACAGATACGCAGTATTTT

V gene: TRBV19
D gene: -
J gene: TRBJ1-1
clone size: -
CDR3 protein: CASRADLLGAFF
CDR3 DNA: TGTGCCAGTAGAGCGGACCTCCTTGGAGCTTTCTTT

V gene: TRBV29-1
D gene: -
J gene: TRBJ2-6
clone size: -
CDR3 protein: CSVAQGLSGANVLTF
CDR3 DNA: TGCAGCGTTGCCCAGGGCCTCTCTGGGGCCAACGTCCTGACTTTC

V gene: TRBV15
D gene: -
J gene: TRBJ2-3
clone size: -
CDR3 protein: CATSSGSGGRVSTDTQYF
CDR3 DNA: TGTGCCACCAGCAGTGGATCGGGGGGCCGGGTTAGCACAGATACGCAGTATTTT

V gene: TRBV6-5
D gene: TRBD2
J gene: TRBJ2-3
clone size: once
CDR3 protein: CASSPGTNTQYF
CDR3 DNA: TGTGCCAGCAGCCCCGGGACTAATACGCAGTATTTT

V gene: TRBV29-1
D gene: -
J gene: TRBJ1-2
clone size: -
CDR3 protein: CSVELVGQNYGYTF
CDR3 DNA: TGCAGCGTTGAATTAGTGGGACAAAACTATGGCTACACCTTC

V gene: TRBV7-6
D gene: TRBD2
J gene: TRBJ2-7
clone size: -
CDR3 protein: CASSHGAGAEEQYF
CDR3 DNA: TGTGCCAGCAGCCACGGGGCGGGAGCTGAAGAGCAGTACTTC

V gene: TRBV19
D gene: -
J gene: TRBJ2-5
clone size: -
CDR3 protein: CASSQDRETQYF
CDR3 DNA: TGTGCCAGTAGTCAGGATCGGGAGACCCAGTACTTC

V gene: TRBV5-1
D gene: TRBD1
J gene: TRBJ2-7
clone size: few
CDR3 protein: CASSTLPGQAYEQYF
CDR3 DNA: TGCGCCAGCAGCACACTTCCGGGACAGGCATACGAGCAGTACTTC

V gene: TRBV13
D gene: -
J gene: TRBJ1-2
clone size: -
CDR3 protein: CASSRRTANYGYTF
CDR3 DNA: TGTGCCAGCAGCCGGCGGACAGCTAACTATGGCTACACCTTC

V gene: TRBV19
D gene: -
J gene: TRBJ2-1
clone size: once
CDR3 protein: CASSNRPNEQFF
CDR3 DNA: TGTGCCAGTAGTAACAGACCTAATGAGCAGTTCTTC

V gene: TRBV7-8
D gene: TRBD2
J gene: TRBJ2-7
clone size: -
CDR3 protein: CASRGRREGRDEQYF
CDR3 DNA: TGTGCCAGCCGGGGTAGGCGGGAGGGCCGCGACGAGCAGTACTTC

V gene: TRBV9
D gene: -
J gene: TRBJ1-1
clone size: once
CDR3 protein: CASTPTPNTEAFF
CDR3 DNA: TGTGCCAGCACCCCGACTCCGAACACTGAAGCTTTCTTT

V gene: TRBV7-4
D gene: TRBD2
J gene: TRBJ2-5
clone size: -
CDR3 protein: CASSSPGGGGLVRETQYF
CDR3 DNA: TGTGCCAGCAGCTCGCCGGGGGGCGGGGGGCTGGTACGGGAGACCCAGTACTTC

V gene: TRBV5-1
D gene: TRBD1
J gene: TRBJ2-5
clone size: -
CDR3 protein: CASSLGQGVLETQYF
CDR3 DNA: TGCGCCAGCAGCTTGGGACAGGGGGTTTTAGAGACCCAGTACTTC

V gene: TRBV7-2
D gene: TRBD1
J gene: TRBJ2-7
clone size: -
CDR3 protein: CASSVGQVTYEQYF
CDR3 DNA: TGTGCCAGCAGCGTAGGACAGGTGACCTACGAGCAGTACTTC

V gene: TRBV29-1
D gene: -
J gene: TRBJ1-1
clone size: -
CDR3 protein: CSVGVNTEAFF
CDR3 DNA: TGCAGCGTTGGAGTGAACACTGAAGCTTTCTTT

V gene: TRBV11-3
D gene: TRBD2
J gene: TRBJ2-1
clone size: -
CDR3 protein: CASSLGTSSEQFF
CDR3 DNA: TGTGCCAGCAGCTTAGGGACTAGCTCTGAGCAGTTCTTC

V gene: TRBV7-8
D gene: TRBD1
J gene: TRBJ2-3
clone size: few
CDR3 protein: CASSYLGQGSTDTQYF
CDR3 DNA: TGTGCCAGCAGCTACCTAGGACAGGGGAGCACAGATACGCAGTATTTT

V gene: TRBV19
D gene: -
J gene: TRBJ2-2
clone size: -
CDR3 protein: CASSIRPAEGTGELFF
CDR3 DNA: TGTGCCAGTAGTATAAGGCCAGCCGAGGGCACCGGGGAGCTGTTTTTT

V gene: TRBV28
D gene: TRBD1
J gene: TRBJ2-2
clone size: -
CDR3 protein: CASSSTGEDTGELFF
CDR3 DNA: TGTGCCAGCAGTTCGACAGGGGAGGACACCGGGGAGCTGTTTTTT

V gene: TRBV29-1
D gene: TRBD2
J gene: TRBJ2-1
clone size: -
CDR3 protein: CSVDQWEGLLNEQFF
CDR3 DNA: TGCAGCGTTGATCAGTGGGAGGGCCTCTTAAATGAGCAGTTCTTC

V gene: TRBV5-6
D gene: TRBD2
J gene: TRBJ2-7
clone size: -
CDR3 protein: CASSPGTRPYEQYF
CDR3 DNA: TGTGCCAGCAGTCCCGGGACTAGGCCCTACGAGCAGTACTTC

V gene: TRBV7-9
D gene: -
J gene: TRBJ2-2
clone size: -
CDR3 protein: CASRTSYPVDTGELFF
CDR3 DNA: TGTGCCAGCAGGACTAGTTATCCAGTGGACACCGGGGAGCTGTTTTTT

V gene: TRBV19
D gene: -
J gene: TRBJ1-1
clone size: -
CDR3 protein: CASSMNGGTEAFF
CDR3 DNA: TGTGCCAGTAGTATGAATGGGGGGACTGAAGCTTTCTTT

V gene: TRBV30
D gene: -
J gene: TRBJ1-3
clone size: -
CDR3 protein: CAWSERYSGNTIYF
CDR3 DNA: TGTGCCTGGAGTGAGCGCTACTCTGGAAACACCATATATTTT

V gene: TRBV6-6
D gene: TRBD1
J gene: TRBJ2-7
clone size: -
CDR3 protein: CASSPMNRGSYEQYF
CDR3 DNA: TGTGCCAGCAGTCCCATGAACAGGGGCTCCTACGAGCAGTACTTC

V gene: TRBV11-3
D gene: -
J gene: TRBJ2-2
clone size: -
CDR3 protein: CASSSRTNTGELFF
CDR3 DNA: TGTGCCAGCAGCTCCAGGACGAACACCGGGGAGCTGTTTTTT

V gene: TRBV11-2
D gene: TRBD2
J gene: TRBJ2-7
clone size: -
CDR3 protein: CASSLIAGGGYEQYF
CDR3 DNA: TGTGCCAGCAGCTTAATAGCGGGGGGGGGATACGAGCAGTACTTC

V gene: TRBV7-8
D gene: -
J gene: TRBJ1-1
clone size: -
CDR3 protein: CASSLGGTPVNTEAFF
CDR3 DNA: TGTGCCAGCAGCTTAGGTGGGACACCAGTGAACACTGAAGCTTTCTTT

V gene: TRBV6-6
D gene: -
J gene: TRBJ2-5
clone size: -
CDR3 protein: CASSYHTDRPQETQYF
CDR3 DNA: TGTGCCAGCAGTTATCACACCGACAGGCCCCAAGAGACCCAGTACTTC

V gene: TRBV4-1
D gene: -
J gene: TRBJ1-5
clone size: -
CDR3 protein: CASSPTERQPQHF
CDR3 DNA: TGCGCCAGCAGTCCAACCGAGAGACAGCCCCAGCATTTT

V gene: TRBV19
D gene: TRBD2
J gene: TRBJ2-1
clone size: -
CDR3 protein: CASRPGLELNEQFF
CDR3 DNA: TGTGCCAGTAGGCCGGGACTAGAGTTAAATGAGCAGTTCTTC

V gene: TRBV1
D gene: -
J gene: TRBJ2-7
clone size: -
CDR3 protein: CTRLAKSSYEQYF
CDR3 DNA: TGCACCAGACTAGCGAAGAGCTCCTACGAGCAGTACTTC

V gene: TRBV4-3
D gene: TRBD1
J gene: TRBJ1-2
clone size: -
CDR3 protein: CASSQPRDREYTF
CDR3 DNA: TGCGCCAGCAGCCAACCCAGGGACAGGGAATACACCTTC

V gene: TRBV7-3
D gene: -
J gene: TRBJ1-5
clone size: few
CDR3 protein: CASSLTGERNQPQHF
CDR3 DNA: TGTGCCAGCAGCTTGACGGGGGAGAGGAATCAGCCCCAGCATTTT

V gene: TRBV9
D gene: -
J gene: TRBJ2-3
clone size: -
CDR3 protein: CASSGGGGTDTQYF
CDR3 DNA: TGTGCCAGCAGCGGAGGGGGTGGCACAGATACGCAGTATTTT

V gene: TRBV5-1
D gene: -
J gene: TRBJ2-3
clone size: -
CDR3 protein: CASSLYSADSTDTQYF
CDR3 DNA: TGCGCCAGCAGCTTGTATTCAGCGGATAGCACAGATACGCAGTATTTT

V gene: TRBV30
D gene: TRBD2
J gene: TRBJ2-2
clone size: -
CDR3 protein: CAGGENTGELFF
CDR3 DNA: TGTGCGGGGGGGGAGAACACCGGGGAGCTGTTTTTT

V gene: TRBV10-1
D gene: -
J gene: TRBJ2-7
clone size: -
CDR3 protein: CASSENRGSLSREQYF
CDR3 DNA: TGCGCCAGCAGTGAGAATAGGGGGAGTTTGTCGAGAGAGCAGTACTTC

V gene: TRBV6-6
D gene: -
J gene: TRBJ1-5
clone size: -
CDR3 protein: CASSPGSSGNQPQHF
CDR3 DNA: TGTGCCAGCAGTCCCGGGTCCTCGGGCAATCAGCCCCAGCATTTT

V gene: TRBV6-1
D gene: -
J gene: TRBJ2-3
clone size: -
CDR3 protein: CASSEVTYYTDTQYF
CDR3 DNA: TGTGCCAGCAGTGAGGTCACCTATTACACAGATACGCAGTATTTT

V gene: TRBV2
D gene: TRBD1
J gene: TRBJ1-1
clone size: -
CDR3 protein: CASSETQGGMNTEAFF
CDR3 DNA: TGTGCCAGCAGTGAGACGCAGGGGGGCATGAACACTGAAGCTTTCTTT

V gene: TRBV4-2
D gene: -
J gene: TRBJ1-1
clone size: -
CDR3 protein: CASSQGLGDTEAFF
CDR3 DNA: TGTGCCAGCAGCCAGGGGCTAGGGGACACTGAAGCTTTCTTT

V gene: TRBV5-1
D gene: -
J gene: TRBJ2-7
clone size: -
CDR3 protein: CASSPGRREGFYEQYF
CDR3 DNA: TGCGCCAGCAGCCCGGGCCGCAGGGAAGGATTTTACGAGCAGTACTTC

V gene: TRBV6-5
D gene: -
J gene: TRBJ2-3
clone size: few
CDR3 protein: CASSQSGWGTDTQYF
CDR3 DNA: TGTGCCAGCAGCCAGAGCGGGTGGGGCACAGATACGCAGTATTTT